The T cell receptor (beta chain) described here comes from a study of blood T cell repertoires in COVID-19. The CDR3 contains 12 residues. V was trimmed by 2 bases and J by 1 base, leaving 2 bases between them. CDR1 and CDR2 (germline): MDHEN, SYDVKM. Sequencing used immunoSEQ multiplex PCR; TCRdb keeps in-frame clones, though not all of them. Among around 84,000 clones listed, about 87% were seen once. This chain uses TRBV28 with TRBJ1-1; D uncertain. This TCR was recovered from a man at least 80 years old with active or convalescent COVID-19. Sequenced input: peripheral blood. CDR3 residues: CASSLQNTEAFF. DNA of the CDR3: TGTGCCAGCAGTTTACAGAACACTGAAGCTTTCTTT.